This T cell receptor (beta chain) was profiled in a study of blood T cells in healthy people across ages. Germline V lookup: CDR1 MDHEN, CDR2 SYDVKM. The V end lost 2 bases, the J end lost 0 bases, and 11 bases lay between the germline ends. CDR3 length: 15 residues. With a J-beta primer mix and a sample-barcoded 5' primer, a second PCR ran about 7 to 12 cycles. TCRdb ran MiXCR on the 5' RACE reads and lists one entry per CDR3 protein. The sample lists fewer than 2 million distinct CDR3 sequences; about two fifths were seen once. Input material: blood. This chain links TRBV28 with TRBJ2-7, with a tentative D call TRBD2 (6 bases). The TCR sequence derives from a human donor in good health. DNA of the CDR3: TGTGCCAGCAGTTTAACGACGGGACTCTCCTACGAGCAGTACTTC. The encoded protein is CASSLTTGLSYEQYF.